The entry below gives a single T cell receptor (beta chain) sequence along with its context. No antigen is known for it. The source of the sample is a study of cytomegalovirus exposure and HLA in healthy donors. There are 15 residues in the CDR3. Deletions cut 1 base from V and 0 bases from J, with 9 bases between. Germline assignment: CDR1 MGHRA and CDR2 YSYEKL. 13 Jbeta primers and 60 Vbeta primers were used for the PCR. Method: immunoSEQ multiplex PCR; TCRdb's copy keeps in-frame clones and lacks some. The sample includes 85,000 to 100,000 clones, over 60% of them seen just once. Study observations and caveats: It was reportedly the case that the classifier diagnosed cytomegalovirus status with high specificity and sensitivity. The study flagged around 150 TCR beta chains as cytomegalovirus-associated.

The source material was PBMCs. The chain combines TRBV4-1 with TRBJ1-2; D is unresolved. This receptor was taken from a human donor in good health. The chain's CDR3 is CASSQVPLANYGYTF. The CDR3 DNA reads TGCGCCAGCAGCCAAGTACCCTTAGCTAACTATGGCTACACCTTC.